Listed here are 8 T cell receptor beta chains from one sample, sequenced in a study of T cell repertoires in cytomegalovirus infection. TCRdb called the reads again in MiXCR, with one record for every CDR3 protein. The sample yields approximately 500,000 distinct CDR3 sequences, about 10% seen once. Sequencing input: PBMCs. These receptors originate from a human donor in good health (CMV status not recorded). Some clones in this sample may be carry-over from other donors' samples.

This clonotype was recorded at least ten times. The chain uses TRBV7-8 and TRBJ1-5, with 9 bases identical to TRBD1. Germline CDR1 reads SGHVS; CDR2 reads FQNEAQ. The CDR3 is 15 residues long. V dropped 1 base and J dropped 6; count of bases not matched to a gene: 4. The CDR3 DNA sequence: TGTGCCAGCAGCTTAGACAGGGGGCTGGGTCAGCCCCAGCATTTT. Encoded protein: CASSLDRGLGQPQHF.

The CDR3 region has the DNA TGTGCCAGCAGTACCTTAATAGCGGGAGGCGGCAATGAGCAGTTCTTC. Translation gives CASSTLIAGGGNEQFF. This rearrangement joins TRBV28 to TRBJ2-1; 10 nucleotides line up with TRBD2. Germline V lookup: CDR1 MDHEN, CDR2 SYDVKM. This CDR3 is built from 16 residues. V was clipped by 5 bases and J by 6 bases; unmatched bases: 10. Based on the CDR3 plus reference TRBV28 and TRBJ2-1, the full variable domain is DVKVTQSSRYLVKRTGEKVFLECVQDMDHENMFWYRQDPGLGLRLIYFSYDVKMKEKGDIPEGYSVSREKKERFSLILESASTNQTSMYLCASSTLIAGGGNEQFFGPGTRLTVL.

The chain links TRBV24-1 to TRBJ2-3; D is possibly TRBD1 (5 bases). Germline V CDR1 and CDR2: KGHDR, SFDVKD. Trimming cost V 3 bases and J 4 bases, with 10 bases left between them. CDR3 length equals 14 residues. The CDR3 protein is CATSDQSRADTQYF. DNA for the CDR3: TGTGCCACCAGTGATCAATCCAGGGCAGATACGCAGTATTTT.

This clonotype was observed at least ten times. The V and J genes are TRBV12-5 and TRBJ2-1, with D perhaps matching TRBD2 (5 bases). Germline V CDR1 and CDR2: LGHNT, FRNRAP. V was shortened by 2 bases and J by 10 bases, with 9 bases between the two germline ends. The CDR3 extends over 12 amino acids. CDR3 DNA sequence: TGTGCTAGTGGTTTGTCGGGATTAGAGCAGTTCTTC. Protein product: CASGLSGLEQFF. The entire variable domain, with the rest obtained from reference TRBV12-5 and TRBJ2-1, is as follows: DARVTQTPRHKVTEMGQEVTMRCQPILGHNTVFWYRQTMMQGLELLAYFRNRAPLDDSGMPKDRFSAEMPDATLATLKIQPSEPRDSAVYFCASGLSGLEQFFGPGTRLTVL.

This clonotype was counted many times. V and J are TRBV20-1 and TRBJ2-7, with a weak D call TRBD1 (7 bases). Trimming cost V 3 bases and J 3 bases, with 15 bases left between them. Looked up from germline, CDR1 is DFQATT and CDR2 is SNEGSKA (reference sequence). The CDR3 has 14 residues. CDR3 bases: TGCAGTGCTAGGGGGGGACAGACTATCTACGAGCAGTACTTC. Amino acid sequence: CSARGGQTIYEQYF.

This clonotype was recorded many times. This chain uses TRBV5-1 with TRBJ2-5; 13 nucleotides align to TRBD2. Germline trimming cut 4 bases from V and 4 bases from J; bases unmatched to any gene: 7. Per germline, CDR1 SGHRS and CDR2 YFSETQ. There are 16 residues in the CDR3. The CDR3 loop reads CASSPGWTSGRETQYF. CDR3 nucleotides: TGCGCCAGCAGCCCGGGCTGGACTAGCGGGAGAGAGACCCAGTACTTC.

This clonotype was recorded a few times. The V and J genes are TRBV27 and TRBJ2-1, with D uncertain. The germline V gene encodes CDR1 MNHEY and CDR2 SMNVEV (reference sequence). Trimming cost V 4 bases and J 7 bases, with 11 bases left between them. CDR3 length: 13 residues. In DNA, the CDR3 is TGTGCCAGCAGTTCCACGACGTGGAATGAGCAGTTCTTC. Translation gives CASSSTTWNEQFF.

This clonotype was observed many times. The chain combines TRBV20-1 with TRBJ2-1; 8 nucleotides agree with TRBD2. V gave up 2 bases and J gave up 0 bases; unmatched junction bases: 6. This CDR3 comprises 16 residues. CDR1 and CDR2 from the germline V gene are DFQATT and SNEGSKA (reference sequence). This chain's CDR3 is CSARTIAGFSYNEQFF. The DNA for the CDR3 is TGCAGTGCTAGAACTATAGCGGGATTCTCCTACAATGAGCAGTTCTTC.